Following are 15 T cell receptor beta chains from one sample sequenced in a study of cytomegalovirus exposure and HLA in healthy donors (dated by TCRdb to the late 2010s). The library was prepared using the immunoSEQ multiplex PCR assay. The multiplex PCR relied on a mix of 60 forward primers for TCR Vbeta segments and 13 reverse primers for TCR Jbeta segments. Imported from immuneACCESS, the table was reduced by TCRdb to in-frame sequences with V and J called. These copies leave out some clones; in studies compared against another copy, an unresolved V gene accounts for under half, and the cause of the remainder is not known. The table for this sample lists more than 95,000 clones; just under 75% of them were counted only once. The top ten hold less than 5% of the sample. The material sequenced was PBMCs. The receptors were gathered from a man in his fifties or sixties in good health and CMV-seropositive.

CDR3 bases: TGTGCCAGCAATTTGGACAGGGTTCAGCCCCAGCATTTT. This encodes CASNLDRVQPQHF. The chain joins TRBV28 to TRBJ1-5; 8 bases are a match to TRBD1. The CDR3 totals 13 residues. The V gene's germline CDR1 is MDHEN and CDR2 SYDVKM. Losses at the gene ends were 7 bases for V and 6 bases for J; bases not matched to a gene: 5.

The V and J genes are TRBV29-1 and TRBJ1-1; D possibly corresponds to TRBD1 (5 bases). CDR1 and CDR2 (germline): SQVTM, ANQGSEA. The CDR3 loop spans 15 amino acids. V lost 4 bases and J 1 base, leaving 16 bases between the germline ends. DNA for the CDR3: TGCAGCGTTGCGGAGGGGCTTCGTACGAACACTGAAGCTTTCTTT. Amino acids: CSVAEGLRTNTEAFF.

The gene calls are TRBV6-5 and TRBJ1-4; D is ambiguous. V was trimmed by 8 bases and J by 0 bases, leaving 10 bases between them. This CDR3 comprises 14 residues. Germline CDR1 and CDR2: MNHEY and SVGAGI. The CDR3 nucleotides are TGTGCCAGCGCCGGAGGACCAACTAATGAAAAACTGTTTTTT. Translated, it gives CASAGGPTNEKLFF.

The chain uses TRBV2 and TRBJ1-4; the match to TRBD1 covers 9 bases. CDR3 size: 15 residues. V trimming: 6 bases; J trimming: 7 bases; junction bases outside the gene matches: 9. Germline-derived CDR1 and CDR2 are SNHLY and FYNNEI. CDR3 bases: TGTGCCAGCAGCCTAAGGACAGGGGAAAGTGAAAAACTGTTTTTT. Translated: CASSLRTGESEKLFF.

J is TRBJ2-6 and V is TRBV19, with D perhaps TRBD2 (6 bases). CDR3 length: 13 amino acids. Trimming removed 7 bases from V and 4 bases from J, with 8 bases in between. CDR1 is LNHDA and CDR2 is SQIVND in the germline V gene (reference sequence). The CDR3 region has the DNA TGTGCCAGTAATGCGGGGGGGGCCAACGTCCTGACTTTC. Encoded protein: CASNAGGANVLTF.

The gene calls are TRBV6-1 and TRBJ1-6, with D hard to call. V lost 2 bases and J lost 10, with 9 bases in between. The germline CDR1 and CDR2 sequences are MNHNS and SASEGT. The CDR3 runs 13 residues. CDR3 region: CASSESQRSPLHF. In nucleotides, the CDR3 is TGTGCCAGCAGTGAAAGCCAGAGGTCACCCCTCCACTTT.

V and J are TRBV5-4 and TRBJ2-7, with 7 bases identical to TRBD1. CDR3 length: 14 amino acids. From germline, CDR1 is SGHNT and CDR2 YYREEE (reference sequence). V lost 4 bases, J lost 5 bases, and 9 bases stayed unmatched. The CDR3 coding sequence is TGTGCCAGCAGCCATCCGACAGGGAATGACGAGCAGTACTTC. Protein sequence: CASSHPTGNDEQYF.

The V and J genes are TRBV7-9 and TRBJ1-2; D unclear. This CDR3 has 15 residues. In germline, CDR1 is SEHNR, CDR2 FQNEAQ (reference sequence). Trimming left V 1 base short and J 6 bases short, with 15 bases between. CDR3 residues: CASSLGGSGYNGYTF. Written as DNA, the CDR3 is TGTGCCAGCAGCTTAGGAGGGAGCGGGTATAATGGCTACACCTTC.

This clone has just a few counts. The chain combines TRBV27 with TRBJ2-1, with a possible D match to TRBD2 (7 bases). The CDR3 consists of 15 residues. The V and J ends lost 8 bases and 8 bases respectively, with 22 bases between them. Germline V gene sequence: CDR1 MNHEY, CDR2 SMNVEV (reference sequence). Here the CDR3 reads CASSSFWGGNYEQFF. CDR3 nucleotide sequence: TGTGCCAGCTCATCTTTTTGGGGGGGCAACTATGAGCAGTTCTTC.

This clone turned up a few times. The chain is built from TRBV9 and TRBJ2-1; D perhaps matches TRBD1 (5 bases). Germline assignment: CDR1 SGDLS and CDR2 YYNGEE. Trimming removed 0 bases at V and 2 bases at J, with 9 bases between. The CDR3 runs to 15 residues. This CDR3 reads CASSVEQVTYNEQFF. CDR3 nucleotides: TGTGCCAGCAGCGTAGAACAGGTTACCTACAATGAGCAGTTCTTC.

The chain uses TRBV6-5 and TRBJ1-1; D is undetermined. The CDR3 runs to 15 residues. Trimming took off 0 bases at V and 4 bases at J, with 12 bases between the two ends. In germline, CDR1 is MNHEY, CDR2 SVGAGI. The chain's CDR3 is CASSYSRGISTEAFF. CDR3 bases: TGTGCCAGCAGTTACTCGCGGGGTATAAGCACTGAAGCTTTCTTT.

The rearrangement uses TRBV2 and TRBJ2-7; the D is unclear. V lost 8 bases, J lost 5 bases, and 19 bases lay in between. Germline CDR1 is SNHLY and CDR2 is FYNNEI. The length of the CDR3 is 14 residues. Here the CDR3 reads CASVLEFSRHEQYF. Written as DNA, the CDR3 is TGTGCCAGCGTATTGGAGTTTTCAAGACACGAGCAGTACTTC. Together with reference TRBV2 and TRBJ2-7, the CDR3 gives the full variable domain: EPEVTQTPSHQVTQMGQEVILRCVPISNHLYFYWYRQILGQKVEFLVSFYNNEISEKSEIFDDQFSVERPDGSNFTLKIRSTKLEDSAMYFCASVLEFSRHEQYFGPGTRLTVT.

This clone was counted a single time. The gene calls are TRBV19 and TRBJ2-7; TRBD1 matches at 8 bases. Germline V gene data show CDR1 as LNHDA and CDR2 as SQIVND (reference sequence). The CDR3 has 16 amino acids. J gave up 2 bases and V 6 bases, and 12 bases lay outside the gene matches. Here the CDR3 DNA reads TGTGCCAGTAGAAGGACAGGGACTCAAGGCACCTACGAGCAGTACTTC. Its translation is CASRRTGTQGTYEQYF.

V usage is TRBV5-4 and J usage is TRBJ1-1, with TRBD1 identical over 8 bases. V dropped 3 bases and J dropped 3; count of bases not matched to a gene: 4. Germline CDR1 is SGHNT and CDR2 is YYREEE (reference sequence). This CDR3 spans 14 amino acids. CDR3 amino acids: CASSSQGDDTEAFF. For the CDR3, the DNA is TGTGCCAGCAGCTCACAGGGGGACGACACTGAAGCTTTCTTT.

V and J are TRBV7-8 and TRBJ1-2; 7 bases align to TRBD1. After removal of 3 bases from V and 6 bases from J, the junction contained 1 base not matched to a gene. The CDR3 length is 12 residues. The V gene's germline CDR1 is SGHVS and CDR2 FQNEAQ. CDR3 in amino acids: CASSFGQDGYTF. CDR3 bases: TGTGCCAGCAGCTTCGGACAGGATGGCTACACCTTC.